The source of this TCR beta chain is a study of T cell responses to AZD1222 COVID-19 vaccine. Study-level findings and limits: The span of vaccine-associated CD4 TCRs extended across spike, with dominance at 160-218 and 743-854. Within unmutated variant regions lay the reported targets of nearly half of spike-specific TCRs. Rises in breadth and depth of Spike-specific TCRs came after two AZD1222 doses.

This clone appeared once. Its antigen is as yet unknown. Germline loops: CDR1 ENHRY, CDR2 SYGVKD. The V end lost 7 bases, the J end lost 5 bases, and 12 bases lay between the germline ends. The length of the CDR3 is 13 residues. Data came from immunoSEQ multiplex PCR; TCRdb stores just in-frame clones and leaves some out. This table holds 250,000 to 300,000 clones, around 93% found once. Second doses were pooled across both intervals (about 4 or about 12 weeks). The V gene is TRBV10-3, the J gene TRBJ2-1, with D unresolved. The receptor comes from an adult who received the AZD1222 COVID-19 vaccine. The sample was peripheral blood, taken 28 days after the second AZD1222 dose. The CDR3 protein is CAIKPGRDNEQFF. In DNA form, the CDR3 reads TGTGCCATCAAACCCGGACGGGACAATGAGCAGTTCTTC.